This passage covers 32 T cell receptor beta chains from one sample sequenced in a study of response to subunit inactivated influenza vaccine. Via MiXCR, TCRdb re-called the RT-PCR reads, giving one row per CDR3 protein. The sample has more than 600,000 distinct CDR3 sequences; under 20% are singletons. Here the sequenced sample was PBMCs from blood, taken around 5 days after vaccination. The receptor set was obtained from a man aged 50-60 years who received an inactivated influenza vaccine.

This clonotype was counted a few times. The rearrangement links TRBV28 to TRBJ2-7; D gene ambiguous. V gave up 3 bases and J gave up 3 bases, with 15 bases separating them. The CDR3 is 15 residues long. Germline CDR1 and CDR2: MDHEN and SYDVKM. For the CDR3, the DNA is TGTGCCAGCAGTTTGGGAAGGACGATCCTCTACGAGCAGTACTTC. It encodes CASSLGRTILYEQYF.

This clonotype was recorded a few times. The CDR3 nucleotides read TGCAGTGCTTCGACAGGGCGCACACGGGCTGCTAGCATGAACACTGAAGCTTTCTTT. It is translated as CSASTGRTRAASMNTEAFF. The rearrangement uses TRBV20-1 and TRBJ1-1; 7 nucleotides match TRBD1. The V gene's germline CDR1 is DFQATT and CDR2 SNEGSKA (reference sequence). J lost 0 bases, V lost 5 bases, and 21 bases had no gene match. This CDR3 has 19 residues.

This sequence joins TRBV7-9 and TRBJ2-2; D possibly uses TRBD1 or TRBD2 (5 bases each). Trimming left V 5 bases short and J 0 bases short, with 13 bases between. The germline gives CDR1 SEHNR, CDR2 FQNEAQ (reference sequence). There are 16 residues in the CDR3. The DNA for the CDR3 is TGTGCCAGCAGCGGGACCCCACCTTCGAACACCGGGGAGCTGTTTTTT. Amino acids: CASSGTPPSNTGELFF.

A few counts support this clonotype. This sequence joins TRBV28 and TRBJ1-2; D ambiguous. Germline V lookup: CDR1 MDHEN, CDR2 SYDVKM. With 5 bases removed from V and 2 bases from J, the gap between germline ends came to 6 bases. This CDR3 region has 12 residues. As DNA, the CDR3 is TGTGCCAGCAGTATCCAGAACTATGGCTACACCTTC. This codes for CASSIQNYGYTF.

This clonotype was observed many times. The chain couples TRBV4-3 to TRBJ2-7; D may correspond to TRBD1 or TRBD2 (5 bases each). Germline V gene data show CDR1 as LGHNA and CDR2 as YSLEER. V lost 0 bases and J 3 bases, leaving 15 bases between the germline ends. CDR3 size: 16 residues. The DNA for the CDR3 is TGCGCCAGCAGCCAAGATTGGAGAGGGGCCGGCTACGAGCAGTACTTC. This sequence encodes CASSQDWRGAGYEQYF.

This sequence joins TRBV7-6 and TRBJ1-2; 8 nucleotides line up with TRBD1. Germline trimming cut 1 base from V and 6 bases from J; bases unmatched to any gene: 7. This CDR3 is 15 amino acids long. The germline CDR1 and CDR2 sequences are SGHVS and FNYEAQ. This CDR3 is CASSLDPWTGNGYTF. CDR3 nucleotide sequence: TGTGCCAGCAGCTTAGACCCTTGGACAGGGAATGGCTACACCTTC.

This clonotype was detected a few times. This chain connects TRBV25-1 to TRBJ2-5; tentative D call: TRBD2 (6 bases). Germline assignment: CDR1 MGHDK and CDR2 SYGVNS. Deletions cut 7 bases from V and 14 bases from J, with 17 bases between. This CDR3 is built from 11 residues. The CDR3 coding sequence is TGTGCCAGCACCTATTACGGGGGAGTCTACTTC. It yields the protein CASTYYGGVYF. Full variable domain (outside the CDR3, taken from reference TRBV25-1 and TRBJ2-5): EADIYQTPRYLVIGTGKKITLECSQTMGHDKMYWYQQDPGMELHLIHYSYGVNSTEKGDLSSESTVSRIRTEHFPLTLESARPSHTSQYLCASTYYGGVYFGPGTRLLVL.

This chain links TRBV20-1 with TRBJ2-3; 11 positions agree with TRBD2. The ends lost 5 bases at V and 1 base at J; junction bases unmatched: 8. The CDR3 has 16 residues. CDR1 is DFQATT and CDR2 is SNEGSKA in the germline V gene (reference sequence). The CDR3 spells CSALGLSGRGTDTQYF. CDR3 DNA sequence: TGCAGTGCTCTTGGGCTTAGCGGGAGGGGCACAGATACGCAGTATTTT.

V usage is TRBV28 and J usage is TRBJ2-3; TRBD1 matches at 11 bases. The CDR3 is 16 residues long. V shed 7 bases, J shed 3 bases, and the junction held 9 bases outside the gene matches. Germline CDR1 MDHEN, CDR2 SYDVKM. The CDR3 region has the DNA TGTGCCAGCAACCCCGCCGGGACAGGGGGAACAGATACGCAGTATTTT. This translates into CASNPAGTGGTDTQYF.

The V call is TRBV10-3, the J call TRBJ2-7, with D perhaps TRBD2 (6 bases). Germline V gives CDR1 ENHRY, CDR2 SYGVKD. The CDR3 runs to 16 residues. Trimming cost V 0 bases and J 2 bases, with 14 bases left between them. The CDR3 loop is CAISESGAGPPYEQYF. CDR3 nucleotides: TGTGCCATCAGTGAGTCTGGGGCGGGACCTCCCTACGAGCAGTACTTC.

This chain joins TRBV10-3 and TRBJ1-6; maybe TRBD1 (5 bases). V lost 6 bases and J lost 7, with 13 bases in between. Germline V gene sequence: CDR1 ENHRY, CDR2 SYGVKD. The CDR3 has 14 residues. This CDR3 reads CAIRSTASNSPLHF. CDR3 bases: TGTGCCATCAGGTCGACAGCTTCAAATTCACCCCTCCACTTT.

This rearrangement joins TRBV29-1 to TRBJ1-1; TRBD1 aligns across 9 bases. The CDR3 contains 13 residues. The ends lost 3 bases at V and 7 bases at J; junction bases unmatched: 6. Germline assignment: CDR1 SQVTM and CDR2 ANQGSEA. CDR3 nucleotides: TGCAGCGTTGACAGGGACAGGGAAGGTGAAGCTTTCTTT. It is translated as CSVDRDREGEAFF.

The chain recombines TRBV3-1 with TRBJ2-5; tentative D call: TRBD1 (5 bases). Trimming cost V 4 bases and J 3 bases, with 15 bases left between them. Germline V gene data show CDR1 as LGHDT and CDR2 as YNNKEL (reference sequence). The CDR3 consists of 15 residues. CDR3 in DNA: TGTGCCAGCAGCCCCGTCCGGACACGGGAAGAGACCCAGTACTTC. Its protein product is CASSPVRTREETQYF.

The table lists this clonotype with a few counts. This chain connects TRBV13 to TRBJ2-3; 7 positions match TRBD2. This CDR3 region has 17 residues. The trim removed 0 bases at V and 1 base at J, leaving 7 bases unmatched. The germline gives CDR1 PRHDT, CDR2 FYEKMQ (reference sequence). This CDR3 reads CASSLGPLAERTDTQYF. Written as DNA, the CDR3 is TGTGCCAGCAGCTTAGGCCCGCTAGCGGAGCGCACAGATACGCAGTATTTT.

Concerning this clonotype itself: A junction boundary mismatches the germline segment, possibly from a read error. The CDR3 DNA is TGTACCAGCTCACCAACGACGGGTTCTAGTAGCACTGAAGCTTTCTTT. This translates into CTSSPTTGSSSTEAFF. The chain combines TRBV18 with TRBJ1-1; D ambiguous. The length of the CDR3 is 16 residues. Germline lookup yields CDR1 KGHSH and CDR2 LQKENI.

Points on this clonotype: A much bigger clone sits one base away, suggesting this may be a read error. The CDR3 DNA reads TGTGCCAGCAGTTTAGGAAGGGTCGAGCAGTACTTC. This translates into CASSLGRVEQYF. V usage is TRBV12-3 or TRBV12-4 and J usage is TRBJ2-7; no clear D gene. The CDR3 consists of 12 residues. V dropped 1 base and J dropped 6 bases, with 7 bases sitting between them.

Note on this clonotype: An end of the junction differs from the germline gene, which may be a read error. The rearrangement uses TRBV7-9 and TRBJ2-1; 11 nucleotides line up with TRBD2. Germline V gives CDR1 SEHNR, CDR2 FQNEAQ (reference sequence). The CDR3 extends over 15 amino acids. The CDR3 nucleotides are TGTGCCAGCAGCATAGCGGGAGGGATATTCAATGAGCAGTTCTTC. Its protein product is CASSIAGGIFNEQFF. Combining the CDR3 with reference TRBV7-9 and TRBJ2-1 gives the whole variable domain DTGVSQNPRHKITKRGQNVTFRCDPISEHNRLYWYRQTLGQGPEFLTYFQNEAQLEKSRLLSDRFSAERPKGSFSTLEIQRTEQGDSAMYLCASSIAGGIFNEQFFGPGTRLTVL.

The genes are TRBV11-2 and TRBJ2-1, with 12 nucleotides matching TRBD2. Trimming at V came to 1 base and at J to 12 bases, leaving 4 bases not matched to a gene. Per the germline V gene, CDR1 is SGHAT and CDR2 is FQNNGV. This CDR3 has 14 residues. In DNA form, the CDR3 reads TGTGCCAGCAGCTTAGGCCAACTAGCGGGAGGGCAGTTCTTC. It is translated as CASSLGQLAGGQFF. Together with reference TRBV11-2 and TRBJ2-1, the CDR3 gives the full variable domain: EAGVAQSPRYKIIEKRQSVAFWCNPISGHATLYWYQQILGQGPKLLIQFQNNGVVDDSQLPKDRFSAERLKGVDSTLKIQPAKLEDSAVYLCASSLGQLAGGQFFGPGTRLTVL.

This clonotype was found a few times. The chain carries TRBV20-1 and TRBJ2-3; 9 bases are shared with TRBD2. Germline V lookup: CDR1 DFQATT, CDR2 SNEGSKA (reference sequence). After removal of 4 bases from V and 6 bases from J, the junction contained 11 bases not matched to a gene. This CDR3 comprises 15 residues. CDR3 sequence reads: CSAISSREGGDTQYF. The CDR3 nucleotides read TGCAGTGCTATATCTTCGCGGGAGGGCGGCGATACGCAGTATTTT.

This clonotype has a count of ten or more. J is TRBJ2-1 and V is TRBV12-3 or TRBV12-4, with 8 bases that match TRBD1. This CDR3 is 12 amino acids long. Unmatched junction bases numbered 10, after V lost 6 bases and J lost 15 bases. Here the CDR3 reads CASSFTGTGLFF. The CDR3 bases are TGTGCCAGCAGCTTTACCGGGACAGGCCTGTTCTTC.

The chain couples TRBV5-1 to TRBJ2-7; the D gene is possibly TRBD1 (6 bases). Germline V lookup: CDR1 SGHRS, CDR2 YFSETQ. The V end lost 5 bases, the J end lost 2 bases, and 11 bases lay between the germline ends. The CDR3 sequence is 13 residues long. CDR3 sequence (DNA): TGCGCCAGCAGGCGGACAGCAGCCTACGAGCAGTACTTC. This sequence encodes CASRRTAAYEQYF. Using reference TRBV5-1 and TRBJ2-7 for the parts outside the CDR3, the full variable domain is KAGVTQTPRYLIKTRGQQVTLSCSPISGHRSVSWYQQTPGQGLQFLFEYFSETQRNKGNFPGRFSGRQFSNSRSEMNVSTLELGDSALYLCASRRTAAYEQYFGPGTRLTVT.

In this sample, this clonotype turned up a few times. The rearrangement uses TRBV5-1 and TRBJ1-2, with TRBD1 matching over 7 bases. Germline V gives CDR1 SGHRS, CDR2 YFSETQ. This CDR3 comprises 15 residues. The junction had 8 bases not matched to a gene; V was cut back by 2 bases and J by 4 bases. For the CDR3, the DNA is TGCGCCAGCAGCTTCCGGGACAGAACGTTCTATGGCTACACCTTC. This translates into CASSFRDRTFYGYTF.

There are a few counts of this clonotype. The chain has TRBV6-9 and TRBJ2-1, with no clear D. V was shortened by 6 bases and J by 10 bases, with 22 bases between the two germline ends. The CDR3 has 15 residues. The germline V gene has CDR1 MNHGY and CDR2 SVAAGI. CDR3 sequence (DNA): TGTGCCAGCAGCCGATTAGTGACGCCCACAAGGGAGCAGTTCTTC. The encoded protein is CASSRLVTPTREQFF.

V usage is TRBV6-2 or TRBV6-3 and J usage is TRBJ2-1, with D hard to call. Germline loops: CDR1 MNHEY, CDR2 SVGEGT. Trimming left V 5 bases short and J 8 bases short, with 16 bases between. The CDR3 is 14 residues long. Written as DNA, the CDR3 is TGTGCCAGCAGTCCCCCGTTAAGCTTGTATGAGCAGTTCTTC. It codes for CASSPPLSLYEQFF.

In this sample, this clonotype turned up a few times. The V gene is TRBV10-3, the J gene TRBJ2-5; 8 bases are shared with TRBD2. CDR1 is ENHRY, CDR2 SYGVKD, per germline. With V trimmed by 4 bases and J by 3 bases, 4 bases remained unmatched. The CDR3 sequence is 14 residues long. The CDR3 is CAISVRGAEETQYF. CDR3 in DNA: TGTGCCATCAGTGTGCGGGGGGCAGAAGAGACCCAGTACTTC.

The chain employs TRBV28 and TRBJ2-3; D not resolved. Germline V gives CDR1 MDHEN, CDR2 SYDVKM. V gave up 6 bases and J gave up 0 bases, with 10 bases separating them. The CDR3 is made up of 14 amino acids. The CDR3 coding sequence is TGTGCCAGCAGGTCGCCCTCGAGCACAGATACGCAGTATTTT. Protein product: CASRSPSSTDTQYF.

This clonotype was detected only a few times. J is TRBJ2-2 and V is TRBV5-1; no reliable D call. The germline gives CDR1 SGHRS, CDR2 YFSETQ. This CDR3 spans 14 amino acids. Between the trimmed V and J ends, which lost 0 bases and 3 bases, there was a span of 6 bases. The DNA for the CDR3 is TGCGCCAGCAGCTTGGACAGTCACACCGGGGAGCTGTTTTTT. Protein sequence: CASSLDSHTGELFF.

This clonotype was observed a few times. The chain recombines TRBV12-3 or TRBV12-4 with TRBJ2-1; 12 bases line up with TRBD1. V lost 7 bases and J lost 9; bases outside the gene matches: 10. CDR3 length: 15 residues. In nucleotides, the CDR3 is TGTGCCAGCATCCATCCGGGACAGGGGGCGGTTGAGCAGTTCTTC. Translation: CASIHPGQGAVEQFF.

V usage is TRBV7-9 and J usage is TRBJ2-2; D gene ambiguous. Germline CDR1 is SEHNR and CDR2 is FQNEAQ (reference sequence). The V end was cut by 3 bases, the J end by 1 base, with 9 bases between. The CDR3 is 15 amino acids. CDR3 in DNA: TGTGCCAGCAGCTTCTGGCCCCTGAACACCGGGGAGCTGTTTTTT. Its translation: CASSFWPLNTGELFF.

This clonotype came up many times. The chain uses TRBV6-1 and TRBJ2-1; D is undetermined. Trimming shortened V by 7 bases and J by 1 base, and 14 bases separated the two germline ends. Germline lookup yields CDR1 MNHNS and CDR2 SASEGT. This CDR3 is 15 amino acids long. The CDR3 spells CASNQSPTSYNEQFF. The DNA of the CDR3 is TGTGCCAGCAACCAAAGTCCTACTTCCTACAATGAGCAGTTCTTC.

In this sample, this clonotype turned up a few times. The rearrangement joins TRBV15 to TRBJ1-2; TRBD1 is a possible D gene (6 bases). The CDR3 is 14 residues long. V lost 2 bases to trimming and J lost 3 bases, with 10 bases between them. Germline lookup yields CDR1 LNHNV and CDR2 YYDKDF (reference sequence). CDR3: CATSRRQDDYGYTF. The CDR3 DNA is TGTGCCACCAGCAGAAGACAGGATGACTATGGCTACACCTTC.

This clonotype was counted many times. The chain uses TRBV12-3 or TRBV12-4 and TRBJ2-1; 13 nucleotides agree with TRBD2. V lost 6 bases and J lost 10; bases outside the gene matches: 9. This CDR3 comprises 15 residues. CDR3 bases: TGTGCCAGCAGCCTGACTAGCGGGGGGCGGTGGGAGCAGTTCTTC. This translates into CASSLTSGGRWEQFF.